What follows describes a single TCR beta chain. Its antigen is unidentified. The data stem from a study of OX40 agonist ivuxolimab in advanced cancers. Study outcomes and limitations: Not determined was the antigen specificity of the expanded peripheral T cells.

Sequencing was performed with immunoSEQ multiplex PCR; in TCRdb, only in-frame clones are kept and a portion is missing. The sample lists tens of thousands of clones; around 80% were seen once. The V gene lost 0 bases and the J gene lost 0 bases, with 6 bases spanning the gap. CDR3 size: 15 residues. Per the germline V gene, CDR1 is LGHNA and CDR2 is YNFKEQ. Anyone with autoimmune disease history or systemic immunosuppression was excluded. The J gene is TRBJ1-5, the V gene TRBV4-2; no clear D. The specimen comprised CD4+ or CD8+ T cells sorted from blood, sampled in a trial of the OX40 agonist ivuxolimab. This TCR came from an adult with an advanced solid tumor such as melanoma, head and neck, liver or kidney cancer. The CDR3 loop is CASSQEGNSNQPQHF. The CDR3 bases are TGTGCCAGCAGCCAAGAAGGGAATAGCAATCAGCCCCAGCATTTT.